This entry describes one T cell receptor beta chain. The repertoire was sequenced with immunoSEQ multiplex PCR; TCRdb's copy has only in-frame clones and lacks some. This table holds about 83,000 clones, around 87% found once. The record originates from a study of blood T cell repertoires in COVID-19. Germline assignment: CDR1 SGHAT and CDR2 FQNNGV. Trimming stripped 3 bases from V and 6 bases from J, with 11 bases between. CDR3 length equals 13 residues. The sequencing sample was made of peripheral blood. V gene TRBV11-2 combines with J gene TRBJ1-1, with a weak D call TRBD1 (6 bases). This receptor was identified in an older man with active or convalescent COVID-19. The CDR3 nucleotides are TGTGCCAGCAGCTTGATGGGGGCTGCTGAAGCTTTCTTT. Protein product: CASSLMGAAEAFF.